This T cell receptor (beta chain) was recovered during a study of T cell responses to AZD1222 COVID-19 vaccine. Findings of the study overall: Spike-specific TCR breadth and depth rose after two AZD1222 doses.

Sequencing was performed with immunoSEQ multiplex PCR; in TCRdb, only in-frame clones are kept and a portion is missing. The table includes approximately 96,000 clones, 90% to 95% detected once. Remarks on this clone: Antigen unknown.

The V end lost 2 bases, the J end lost 5 bases, and 6 bases lay between the germline ends. CDR1 is GTSNPN and CDR2 is SVGIG in the germline V gene (reference sequence). This CDR3 region has 11 residues. Material: peripheral blood, obtained 28 days after the second AZD1222 dose. The chain joins TRBV30 to TRBJ2-5; no definite D call. The sequence derives from an adult who received the AZD1222 COVID-19 vaccine. In DNA, the CDR3 is TGTGCCTGGAGTTATAGGGAGACCCAGTACTTC. Amino acids: CAWSYRETQYF.